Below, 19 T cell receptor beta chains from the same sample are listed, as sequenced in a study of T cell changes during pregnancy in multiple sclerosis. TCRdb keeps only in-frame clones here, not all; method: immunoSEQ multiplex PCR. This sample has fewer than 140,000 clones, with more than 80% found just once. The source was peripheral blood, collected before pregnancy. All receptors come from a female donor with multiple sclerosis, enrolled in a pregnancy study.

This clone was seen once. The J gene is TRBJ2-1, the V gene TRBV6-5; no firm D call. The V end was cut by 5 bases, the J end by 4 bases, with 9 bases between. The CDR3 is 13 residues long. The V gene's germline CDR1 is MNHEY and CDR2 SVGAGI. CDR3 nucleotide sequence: TGTGCCAGCAGTCGAACCGGGTACAATGAGCAGTTCTTC. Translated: CASSRTGYNEQFF.

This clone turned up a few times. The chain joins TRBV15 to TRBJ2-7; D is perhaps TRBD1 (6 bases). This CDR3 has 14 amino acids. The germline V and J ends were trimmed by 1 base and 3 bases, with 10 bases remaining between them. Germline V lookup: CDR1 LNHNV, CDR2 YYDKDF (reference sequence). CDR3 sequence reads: CATSRGTDYYEQYF. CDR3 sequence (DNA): TGTGCCACCAGCAGAGGGACAGATTACTACGAGCAGTACTTC. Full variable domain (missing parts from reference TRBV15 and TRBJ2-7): DAMVIQNPRYQVTQFGKPVTLSCSQTLNHNVMYWYQQKSSQAPKLLFHYYDKDFNNEADTPDNFQSRRPNTSFCFLDIRSPGLGDTAMYLCATSRGTDYYEQYFGPGTRLTVT.

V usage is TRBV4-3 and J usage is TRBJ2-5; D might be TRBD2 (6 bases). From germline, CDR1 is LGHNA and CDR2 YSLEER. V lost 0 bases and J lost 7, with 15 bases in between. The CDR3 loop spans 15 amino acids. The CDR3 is CASSQDTEGVGTQYF. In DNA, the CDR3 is TGCGCCAGCAGCCAAGATACGGAGGGAGTAGGGACCCAGTACTTC.

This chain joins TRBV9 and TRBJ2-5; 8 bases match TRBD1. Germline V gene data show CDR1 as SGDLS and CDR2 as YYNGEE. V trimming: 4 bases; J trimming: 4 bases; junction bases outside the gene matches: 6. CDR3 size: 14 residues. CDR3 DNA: TGTGCCAGCAGCCCTGGACAGGGAGGAGAGACCCAGTACTTC. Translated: CASSPGQGGETQYF.

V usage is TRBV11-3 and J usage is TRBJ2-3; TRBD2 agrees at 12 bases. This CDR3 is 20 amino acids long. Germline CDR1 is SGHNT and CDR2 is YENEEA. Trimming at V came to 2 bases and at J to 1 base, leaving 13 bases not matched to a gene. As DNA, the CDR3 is TGTGCCAGCAGCTTAAATGCGAGACTAGCGGGAGACTCCCGCACAGATACGCAGTATTTT. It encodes CASSLNARLAGDSRTDTQYF.

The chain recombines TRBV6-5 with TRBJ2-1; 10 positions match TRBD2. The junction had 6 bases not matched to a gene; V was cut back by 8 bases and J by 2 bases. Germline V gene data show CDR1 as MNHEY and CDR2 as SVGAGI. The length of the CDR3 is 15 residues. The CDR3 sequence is CASGPLAGTYNEQFF. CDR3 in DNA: TGTGCCAGCGGACCACTAGCGGGAACCTACAATGAGCAGTTCTTC.

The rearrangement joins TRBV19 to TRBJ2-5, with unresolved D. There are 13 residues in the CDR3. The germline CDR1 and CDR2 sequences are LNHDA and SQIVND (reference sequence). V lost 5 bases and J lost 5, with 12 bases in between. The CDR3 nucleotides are TGTGCCAGTAGTGGTTCGGTCAGGGAGACCCAGTACTTC. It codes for CASSGSVRETQYF.

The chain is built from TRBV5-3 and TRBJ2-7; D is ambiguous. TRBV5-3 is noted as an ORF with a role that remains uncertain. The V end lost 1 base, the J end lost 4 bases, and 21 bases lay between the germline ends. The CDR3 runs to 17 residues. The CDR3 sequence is CARSLITVVASSYEQYF. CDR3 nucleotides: TGTGCCAGAAGCTTGATAACAGTCGTTGCGTCTTCTTACGAGCAGTACTTC.

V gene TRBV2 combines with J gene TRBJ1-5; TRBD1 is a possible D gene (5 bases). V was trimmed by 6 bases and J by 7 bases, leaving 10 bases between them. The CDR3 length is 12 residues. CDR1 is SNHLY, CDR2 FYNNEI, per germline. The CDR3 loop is CASRGDLQPQHF. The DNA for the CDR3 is TGTGCCAGCAGAGGGGATTTACAGCCCCAGCATTTT.

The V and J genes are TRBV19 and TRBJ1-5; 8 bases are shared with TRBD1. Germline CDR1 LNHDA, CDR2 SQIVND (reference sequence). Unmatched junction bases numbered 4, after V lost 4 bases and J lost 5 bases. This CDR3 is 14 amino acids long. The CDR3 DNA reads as TGTGCCAGTAGTAGGACAGGGAGGGATCAGCCCCAGCATTTT. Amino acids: CASSRTGRDQPQHF.

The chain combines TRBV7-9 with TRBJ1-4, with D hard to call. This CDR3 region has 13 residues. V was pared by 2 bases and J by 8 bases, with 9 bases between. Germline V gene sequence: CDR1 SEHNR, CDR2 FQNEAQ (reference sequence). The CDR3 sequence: CASSLLEGEKLFF. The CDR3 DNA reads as TGTGCCAGCAGCTTACTGGAGGGAGAAAAACTGTTTTTT.

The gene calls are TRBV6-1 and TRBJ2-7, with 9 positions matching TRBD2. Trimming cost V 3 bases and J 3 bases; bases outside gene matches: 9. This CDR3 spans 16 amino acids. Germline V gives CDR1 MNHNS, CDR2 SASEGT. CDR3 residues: CASSDGGREGYYEQYF. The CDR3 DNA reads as TGTGCCAGCAGTGACGGCGGGAGGGAAGGATACTACGAGCAGTACTTC.

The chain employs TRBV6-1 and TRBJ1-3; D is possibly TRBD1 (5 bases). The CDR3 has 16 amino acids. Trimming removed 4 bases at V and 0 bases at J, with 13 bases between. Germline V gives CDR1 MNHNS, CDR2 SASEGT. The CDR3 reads CASSGGDGHSGNTIYF. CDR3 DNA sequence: TGTGCCAGCAGTGGCGGGGACGGCCACTCTGGAAACACCATATATTTT.

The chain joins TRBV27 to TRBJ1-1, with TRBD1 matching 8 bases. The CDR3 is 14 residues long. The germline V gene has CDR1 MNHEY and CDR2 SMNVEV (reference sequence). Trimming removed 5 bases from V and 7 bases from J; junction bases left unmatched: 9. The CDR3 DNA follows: TGTGCCAGCAGTACATACCAAGGACAGGGTGAAGCTTTCTTT. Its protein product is CASSTYQGQGEAFF.

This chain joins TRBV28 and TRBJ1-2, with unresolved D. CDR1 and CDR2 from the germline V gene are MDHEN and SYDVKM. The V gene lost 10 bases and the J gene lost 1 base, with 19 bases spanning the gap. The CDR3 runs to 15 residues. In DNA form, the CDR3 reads TGTGCCACTCAACCTCCGGGTGGCGGTAACTATGGCTACACCTTC. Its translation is CATQPPGGGNYGYTF.

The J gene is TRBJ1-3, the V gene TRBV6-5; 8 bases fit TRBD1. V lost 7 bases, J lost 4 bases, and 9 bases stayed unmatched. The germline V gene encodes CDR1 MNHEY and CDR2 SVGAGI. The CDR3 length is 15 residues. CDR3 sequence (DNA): TGTGCCAGCAAGGAAGGACAGGGTGGAGGAAACACCATATATTTT. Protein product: CASKEGQGGGNTIYF.

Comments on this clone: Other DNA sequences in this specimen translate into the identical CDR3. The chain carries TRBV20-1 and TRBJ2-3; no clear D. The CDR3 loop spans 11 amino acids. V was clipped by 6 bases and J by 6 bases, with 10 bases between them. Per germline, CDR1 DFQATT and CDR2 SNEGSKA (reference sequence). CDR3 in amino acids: CSARVGDTQYF. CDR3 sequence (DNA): TGCAGTGCCCGGGTAGGCGATACGCAGTATTTT.

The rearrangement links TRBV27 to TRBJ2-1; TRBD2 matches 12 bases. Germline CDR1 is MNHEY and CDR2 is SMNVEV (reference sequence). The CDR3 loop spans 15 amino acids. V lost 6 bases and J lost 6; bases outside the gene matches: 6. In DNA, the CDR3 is TGTGCCAGCAGATCCGGGACTAGCGGGCCCAATGAGCAGTTCTTC. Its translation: CASRSGTSGPNEQFF.

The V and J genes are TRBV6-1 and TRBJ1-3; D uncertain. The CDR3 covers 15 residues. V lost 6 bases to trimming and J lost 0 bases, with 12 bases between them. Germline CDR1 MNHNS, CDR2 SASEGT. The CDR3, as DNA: TGTGCCAGCAGGCCCGAGGTCAACTCTGGAAACACCATATATTTT. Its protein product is CASRPEVNSGNTIYF.